This T cell receptor (beta chain) comes out of a study of T cell responses to AZD1222 COVID-19 vaccine. In regard to this clone: Antigen specificity is unknown.

Germline V gives CDR1 MNHEY, CDR2 SMNVEV (reference sequence). The CDR3 loop spans 14 amino acids. V was shortened by 3 bases and J by 0 bases, with 6 bases between the two germline ends. General study points: Baseline testing showed seropositivity in only five to seven AZD1222 recipients.

Only in-frame clones appear in the TCRdb table, and some are missing; sequencing was by immunoSEQ multiplex PCR. The data show roughly 70,000 clones, about 80% seen once. Sequences were derived from peripheral blood, sampled 28 days after the second AZD1222 dose. The rearrangement links TRBV27 to TRBJ1-5, with no clear D. This TCR came from an adult who received the AZD1222 COVID-19 vaccine. The CDR3 protein is CASSLDYSNQPQHF. The CDR3 DNA reads TGTGCCAGCAGTTTGGATTATAGCAATCAGCCCCAGCATTTT.